The rows below give T cell receptor beta chains drawn from one sample of a study of blood T cell repertoires in COVID-19. TCRdb's copy holds only in-frame clones and misses some; the assay was immunoSEQ multiplex PCR. The sample gives under 15,000 clones, approximately 91% of which show up once; around 15% is in the top ten. The specimen sequenced was peripheral blood. The receptors come from a human donor in a cohort sampled during active COVID-19. The CDR3 runs from the conserved cysteine through the conserved F or W. A D gene is named only where the DNA matches it firmly. Rows give clone size only sometimes, using once, few, many, or a class for an expanded clone.

d_gene	abundance	v_gene	j_gene	CDR3aa	CDR3nt
TRBD1	once	TRBV19	TRBJ1-1	CASSILGQGATEAFF	TGTGCCAGTAGTATCTTAGGGCAGGGGGCAACTGAAGCTTTCTTT
-	-	TRBV4-2	TRBJ2-5	CASSQDLGGGSGPPETQYF	TGTGCCAGCAGCCAAGATCTAGGTGGGGGGAGTGGGCCTCCAGAGACCCAGTACTTC
TRBD1	-	TRBV27	TRBJ1-1	CASSFQDRGTEAFF	TGTGCCAGCAGTTTTCAGGACAGGGGTACTGAAGCTTTCTTT
-	-	TRBV9	TRBJ2-2	CASSAQGRNTGELFF	TGTGCCAGCAGCGCCCAGGGAAGGAACACCGGGGAGCTGTTTTTT
-	-	TRBV12-3/TRBV12-4	TRBJ2-7	CASTPPGISEQYF	TGTGCAAGCACCCCACCAGGGATTTCCGAGCAGTACTTC
TRBD2	-	TRBV9	TRBJ2-1	CASSVQDGTSVFNEQFF	TGTGCCAGCAGCGTCCAGGACGGGACTAGCGTATTCAATGAGCAGTTCTTC
TRBD2	-	TRBV29-1	TRBJ2-7	CSVGLAGYEQYF	TGCAGCGTTGGTCTAGCGGGCTACGAGCAGTACTTC
-	-	TRBV5-1	TRBJ2-4	CASRAGALANIQYF	TGCGCCAGCCGCGCGGGGGCTCTGGCAAACATTCAGTACTTC
-	-	TRBV6-2/TRBV6-3	TRBJ2-3	CASSSLSDTQYF	TGTGCCAGCAGTTCCCTCTCGGATACGCAGTATTTT
-	-	TRBV5-6	TRBJ2-7	CASSLDNYEQYF	TGTGCCAGCAGCTTGGACAACTACGAGCAGTACTTC
-	-	TRBV30	TRBJ2-1	CACQRYNEQFF	TGTGCCTGCCAGCGCTACAATGAGCAGTTCTTC
TRBD2	-	TRBV29-1	TRBJ2-7	CSVVREGGEQYF	TGCAGCGTTGTACGGGAGGGAGGCGAGCAGTACTTC
-	once	TRBV5-1	TRBJ1-1	CASSSGNTGNTEAFF	TGCGCCAGCAGCTCAGGCAACACAGGGAACACTGAAGCTTTCTTT
TRBD1	-	TRBV18	TRBJ2-5	CASSVIDRGETQYF	TGTGCCAGCTCAGTTATCGACAGGGGAGAGACCCAGTACTTC
TRBD2	-	TRBV19	TRBJ2-1	CASAPGLESYNEQFF	TGTGCCAGTGCACCCGGACTAGAATCCTACAATGAGCAGTTCTTC
TRBD2	once	TRBV9	TRBJ2-2	CASSVSGNANTGELFF	TGTGCCAGCAGCGTAAGCGGGAATGCGAACACCGGGGAGCTGTTTTTT
-	-	TRBV27	TRBJ2-6	CASSRRQEKVSGANVLTF	TGTGCCAGCAGTAGAAGACAGGAAAAGGTCTCTGGGGCCAACGTCCTGACTTTC
-	-	TRBV28	TRBJ2-4	CASSARLGKLAKNIQYF	TGTGCCAGCAGTGCTCGTCTAGGAAAATTAGCCAAAAACATTCAGTACTTC
TRBD2	once	TRBV5-1	TRBJ2-2	CASRTGQGTSGREVRANTGELFF	TGCGCCAGCAGAACCGGACAGGGGACTAGCGGGAGAGAAGTTAGAGCGAACACCGGGGAGCTGTTTTTT
TRBD2	-	TRBV19	TRBJ2-2	CATMGLGLAGEVTGELFF	TGTGCCACCATGGGGCTAGGACTAGCGGGAGAGGTCACCGGGGAGCTGTTTTTT
-	-	TRBV4-1	TRBJ2-3	CASSRGYDTQYF	TGCGCCAGCAGCCGAGGCTACGATACGCAGTATTTT
TRBD1	-	TRBV27	TRBJ2-7	CASITTGQPYEQYF	TGTGCCAGCATTACGACAGGGCAACCCTACGAGCAGTACTTC
-	-	TRBV19	TRBJ2-1	CASSISNEQFF	TGTGCCAGTAGTATCTCCAATGAGCAGTTCTTC
TRBD1	-	TRBV7-2	TRBJ2-1	CASSLGQGGYNEQFF	TGTGCCAGCAGCCTTGGACAGGGCGGCTACAATGAGCAGTTCTTC